The T cell receptor (beta chain) described here comes from a study of T cells in Graves' hyperthyroidism and ophthalmopathy. General observations from the study: Through a model of 13 V-J features, ophthalmopathy was separated from stable hyperthyroidism. In blood, most of the thyroid clonotypes expanded above 0.001 were also present.

RNA transcripts yielded amplified TCR beta CDR3 regions. A first-round RT-PCR of the TCR CDR3 used the HTBI primer set. A single record per CDR3 protein comes from TCRdb applying MiXCR to the multiplex PCR reads. The sample has approximately 600,000 distinct CDR3 sequences; about 15% are singletons. At least 3 on the Clinical Activity Score was recorded for ophthalmopathy patients, who also had NOSPECS grade at least 4 and duration under 3 months. Uncontrolled infection, other autoimmune disease, pregnancy or lactation excluded patients. Germline V gene lookup returns CDR1 LNHDA and CDR2 SQIVND (reference sequence). The length of the CDR3 is 16 residues. V lost 7 bases and J 4 bases, leaving 19 bases between the germline ends. This clonotype was recorded at least ten times. Its antigen is undetermined.

The clonotype was recovered from a woman in her 40s with Graves' ophthalmopathy. Material for sequencing was blood. The J gene is TRBJ2-2, the V gene TRBV19; D is unresolved. The CDR3 region has the DNA TGTGCCAGTACCACCTCCCCCGGTAGGGCCACCGGGGAGCTGTTTTTT. As protein: CASTTSPGRATGELFF.